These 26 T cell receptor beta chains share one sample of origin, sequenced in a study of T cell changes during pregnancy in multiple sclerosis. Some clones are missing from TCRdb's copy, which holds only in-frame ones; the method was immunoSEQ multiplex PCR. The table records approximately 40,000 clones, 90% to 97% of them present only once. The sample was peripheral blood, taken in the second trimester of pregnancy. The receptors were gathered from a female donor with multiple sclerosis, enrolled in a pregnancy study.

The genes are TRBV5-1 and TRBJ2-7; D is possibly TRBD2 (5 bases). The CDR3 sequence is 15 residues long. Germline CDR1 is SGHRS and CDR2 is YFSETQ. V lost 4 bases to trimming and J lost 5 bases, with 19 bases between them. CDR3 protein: CASSPSRDGLHEQYF. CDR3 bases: TGCGCCAGCAGCCCGAGTCGGGATGGCCTCCACGAGCAGTACTTC.

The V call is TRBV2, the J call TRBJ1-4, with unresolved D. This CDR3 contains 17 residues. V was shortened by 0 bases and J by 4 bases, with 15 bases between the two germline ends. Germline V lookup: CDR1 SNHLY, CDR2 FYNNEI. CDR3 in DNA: TGTGCCAGCAGTGAAGCGCTAACGGGAGGCTTTAATGAAAAACTGTTTTTT. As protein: CASSEALTGGFNEKLFF.

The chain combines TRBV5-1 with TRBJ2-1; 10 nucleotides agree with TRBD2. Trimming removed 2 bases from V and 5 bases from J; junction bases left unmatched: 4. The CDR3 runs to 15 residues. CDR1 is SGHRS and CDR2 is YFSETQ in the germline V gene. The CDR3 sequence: CASSFLAGVDNEQFF. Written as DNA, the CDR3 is TGCGCCAGCAGCTTCCTAGCGGGAGTAGACAATGAGCAGTTCTTC.

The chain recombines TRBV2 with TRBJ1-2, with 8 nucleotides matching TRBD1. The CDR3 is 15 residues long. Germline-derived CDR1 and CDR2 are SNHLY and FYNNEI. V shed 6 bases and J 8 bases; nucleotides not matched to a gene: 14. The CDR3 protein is CASRTTGTGVGGYTF. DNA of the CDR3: TGTGCCAGCAGGACAACCGGGACAGGCGTCGGGGGCTACACCTTC. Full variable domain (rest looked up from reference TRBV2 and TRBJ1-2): EPEVTQTPSHQVTQMGQEVILRCVPISNHLYFYWYRQILGQKVEFLVSFYNNEISEKSEIFDDQFSVERPDGSNFTLKIRSTKLEDSAMYFCASRTTGTGVGGYTFGSGTRLTVV.

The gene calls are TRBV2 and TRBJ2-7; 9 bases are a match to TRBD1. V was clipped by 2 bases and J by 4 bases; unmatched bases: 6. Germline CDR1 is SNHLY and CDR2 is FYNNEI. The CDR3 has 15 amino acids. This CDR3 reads CASSESGQGWYEQYF. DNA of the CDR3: TGTGCCAGCAGTGAATCTGGACAGGGGTGGTACGAGCAGTACTTC.

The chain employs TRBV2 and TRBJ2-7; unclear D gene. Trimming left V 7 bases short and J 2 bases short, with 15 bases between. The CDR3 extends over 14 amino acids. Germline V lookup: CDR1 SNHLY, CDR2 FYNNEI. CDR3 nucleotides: TGTGCCAGCATTCTTCGAGACGGAGCCTACGAGCAGTACTTC. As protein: CASILRDGAYEQYF.

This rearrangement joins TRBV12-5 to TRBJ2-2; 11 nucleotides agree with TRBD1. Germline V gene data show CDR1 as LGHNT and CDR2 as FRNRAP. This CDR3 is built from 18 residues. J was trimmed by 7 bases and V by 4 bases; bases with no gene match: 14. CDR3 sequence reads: CASGWPGQGVLRGGELFF. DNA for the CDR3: TGTGCTAGTGGTTGGCCGGGACAGGGGGTTCTCCGGGGCGGGGAGCTGTTTTTT.

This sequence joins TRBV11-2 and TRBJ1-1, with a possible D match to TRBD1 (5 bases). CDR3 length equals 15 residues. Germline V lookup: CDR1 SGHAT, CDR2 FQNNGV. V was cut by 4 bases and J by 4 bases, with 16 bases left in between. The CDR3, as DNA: TGTGCCAGCAGCTCACTGGGGCGGGGAGGCACTGAAGCTTTCTTT. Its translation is CASSSLGRGGTEAFF.

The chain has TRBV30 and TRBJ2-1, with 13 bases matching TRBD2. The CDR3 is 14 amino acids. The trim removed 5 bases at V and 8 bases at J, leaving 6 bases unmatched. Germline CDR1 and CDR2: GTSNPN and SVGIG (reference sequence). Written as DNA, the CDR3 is TGTGCCTGGTCCGGGACTAGCGGGACCGATGAGCAGTTCTTC. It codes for CAWSGTSGTDEQFF.

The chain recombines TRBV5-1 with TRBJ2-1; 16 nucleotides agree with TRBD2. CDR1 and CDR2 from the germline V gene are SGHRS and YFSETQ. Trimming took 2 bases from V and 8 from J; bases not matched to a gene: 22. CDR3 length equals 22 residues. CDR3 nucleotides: TGCGCCAGCAGCTTAAATTCGGCACCAATTCCGGGACTAGCGGGGGGGCTAGATGAGCAGTTCTTC. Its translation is CASSLNSAPIPGLAGGLDEQFF.

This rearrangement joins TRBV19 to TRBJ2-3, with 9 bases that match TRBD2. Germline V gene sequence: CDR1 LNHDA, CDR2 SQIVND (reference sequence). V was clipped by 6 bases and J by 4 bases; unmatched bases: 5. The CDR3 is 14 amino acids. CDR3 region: CASSPGLASDTQYF. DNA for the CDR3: TGTGCCAGTAGCCCAGGACTAGCGTCAGATACGCAGTATTTT.

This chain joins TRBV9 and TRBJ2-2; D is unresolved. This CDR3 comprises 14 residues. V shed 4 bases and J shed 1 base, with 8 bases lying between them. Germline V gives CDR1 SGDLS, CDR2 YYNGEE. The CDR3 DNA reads TGTGCCAGCAGCCTAAGACAGAACACCGGGGAGCTGTTTTTT. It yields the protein CASSLRQNTGELFF. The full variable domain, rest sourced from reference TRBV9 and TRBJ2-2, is DSGVTQTPKHLITATGQRVTLRCSPRSGDLSVYWYQQSLDQGLQFLIQYYNGEERAKGNILERFSAQQFPDLHSELNLSSLELGDSALYFCASSLRQNTGELFFGEGSRLTVL.

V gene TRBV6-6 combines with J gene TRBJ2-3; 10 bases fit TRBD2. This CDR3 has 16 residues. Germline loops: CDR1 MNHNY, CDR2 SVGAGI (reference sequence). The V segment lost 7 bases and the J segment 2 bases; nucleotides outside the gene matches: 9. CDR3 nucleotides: TGTGCCAGCAAGGGGGAGCTAGCGGGGGCCACAGATACGCAGTATTTT. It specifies CASKGELAGATDTQYF.

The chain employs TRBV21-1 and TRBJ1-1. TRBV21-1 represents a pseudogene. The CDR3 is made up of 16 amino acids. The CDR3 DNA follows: TGTGCCAGCAGCGTAAAGGAAGAGGGCCGTGGGACTGAAGCTTTCTTT. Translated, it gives CASSVKEEGRGTEAFF.

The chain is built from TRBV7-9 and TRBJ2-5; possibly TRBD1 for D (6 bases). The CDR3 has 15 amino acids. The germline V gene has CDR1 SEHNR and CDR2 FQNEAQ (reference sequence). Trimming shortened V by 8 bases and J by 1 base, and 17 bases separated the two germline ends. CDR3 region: CASWGPDSGQETQYF. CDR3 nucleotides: TGTGCCAGCTGGGGGCCCGACTCGGGCCAAGAGACCCAGTACTTC.

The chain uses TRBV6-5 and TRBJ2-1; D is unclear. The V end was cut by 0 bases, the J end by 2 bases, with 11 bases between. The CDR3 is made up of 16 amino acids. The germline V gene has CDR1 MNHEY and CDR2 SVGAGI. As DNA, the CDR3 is TGTGCCAGCAGTTACTCGTCGGTTGCCCCCTACAATGAGCAGTTCTTC. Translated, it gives CASSYSSVAPYNEQFF.

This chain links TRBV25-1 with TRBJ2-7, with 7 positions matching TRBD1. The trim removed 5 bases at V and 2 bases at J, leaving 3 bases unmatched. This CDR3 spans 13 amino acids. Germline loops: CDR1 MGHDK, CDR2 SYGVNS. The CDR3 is CASSPGQTYEQYF. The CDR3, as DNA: TGTGCCAGCAGTCCGGGACAGACCTACGAGCAGTACTTC.

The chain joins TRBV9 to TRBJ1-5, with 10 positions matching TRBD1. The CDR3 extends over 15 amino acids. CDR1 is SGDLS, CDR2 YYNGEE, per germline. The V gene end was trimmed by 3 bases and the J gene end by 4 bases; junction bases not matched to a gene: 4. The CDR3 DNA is TGTGCCAGCAGCGCGACAGGGGGCGAAAATCAGCCCCAGCATTTT. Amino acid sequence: CASSATGGENQPQHF.

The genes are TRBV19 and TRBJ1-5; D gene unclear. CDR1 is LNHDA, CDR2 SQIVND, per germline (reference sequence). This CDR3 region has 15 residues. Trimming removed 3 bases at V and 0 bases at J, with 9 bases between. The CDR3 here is CASSITAYSNQPQHF. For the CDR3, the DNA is TGTGCCAGTAGTATTACCGCCTATAGCAATCAGCCCCAGCATTTT.

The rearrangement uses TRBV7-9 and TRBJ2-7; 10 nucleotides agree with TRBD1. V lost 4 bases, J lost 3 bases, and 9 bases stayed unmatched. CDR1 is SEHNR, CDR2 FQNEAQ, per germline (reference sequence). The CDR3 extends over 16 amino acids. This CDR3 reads CASSSFAGTGVYEQYF. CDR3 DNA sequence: TGTGCCAGCAGCTCCTTCGCCGGGACAGGGGTCTACGAGCAGTACTTC.

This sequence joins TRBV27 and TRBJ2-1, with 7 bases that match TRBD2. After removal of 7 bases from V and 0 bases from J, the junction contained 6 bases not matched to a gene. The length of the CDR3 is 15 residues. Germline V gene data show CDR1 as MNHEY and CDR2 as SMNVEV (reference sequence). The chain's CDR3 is CASISRGSSYNEQFF. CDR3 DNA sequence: TGTGCCAGCATTTCCCGCGGGAGCTCCTACAATGAGCAGTTCTTC.

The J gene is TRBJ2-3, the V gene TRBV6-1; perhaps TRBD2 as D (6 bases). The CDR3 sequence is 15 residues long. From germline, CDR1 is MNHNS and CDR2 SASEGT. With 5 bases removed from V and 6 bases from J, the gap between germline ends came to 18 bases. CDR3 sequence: CASSPFSGRRDTQYF. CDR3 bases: TGTGCCAGCAGTCCCTTTAGCGGCCGCCGCGATACGCAGTATTTT.

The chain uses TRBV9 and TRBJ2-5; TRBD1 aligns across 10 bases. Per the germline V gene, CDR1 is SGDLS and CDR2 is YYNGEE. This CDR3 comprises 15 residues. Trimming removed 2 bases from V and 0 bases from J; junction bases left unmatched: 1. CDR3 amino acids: CASSVGTGDQETQYF. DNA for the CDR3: TGTGCCAGCAGCGTCGGGACAGGGGACCAAGAGACCCAGTACTTC.

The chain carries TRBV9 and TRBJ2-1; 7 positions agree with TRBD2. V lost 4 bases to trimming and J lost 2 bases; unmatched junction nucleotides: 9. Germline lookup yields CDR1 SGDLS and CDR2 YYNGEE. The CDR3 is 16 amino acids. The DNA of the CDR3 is TGTGCCAGCAGCCTCCCGGGAGGCACCCCCTACAATGAGCAGTTCTTC. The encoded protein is CASSLPGGTPYNEQFF.

CDR3 protein: CASSLALNEQFF. The CDR3 DNA reads as TGCGCCAGCAGCTTGGCCCTAAATGAGCAGTTCTTC. The gene calls are TRBV5-1 and TRBJ2-1; D is uncertain. CDR3 length equals 12 residues. In germline, CDR1 is SGHRS, CDR2 YFSETQ. The V end lost 0 bases, the J end lost 7 bases, and 5 bases lay between the germline ends.

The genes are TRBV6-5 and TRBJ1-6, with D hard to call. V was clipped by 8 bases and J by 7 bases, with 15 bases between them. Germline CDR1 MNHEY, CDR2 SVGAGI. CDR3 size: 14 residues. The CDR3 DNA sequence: TGTGCCAGCGCCCCCCCCGGGGTGAATTCACCCCTCCACTTT. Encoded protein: CASAPPGVNSPLHF.